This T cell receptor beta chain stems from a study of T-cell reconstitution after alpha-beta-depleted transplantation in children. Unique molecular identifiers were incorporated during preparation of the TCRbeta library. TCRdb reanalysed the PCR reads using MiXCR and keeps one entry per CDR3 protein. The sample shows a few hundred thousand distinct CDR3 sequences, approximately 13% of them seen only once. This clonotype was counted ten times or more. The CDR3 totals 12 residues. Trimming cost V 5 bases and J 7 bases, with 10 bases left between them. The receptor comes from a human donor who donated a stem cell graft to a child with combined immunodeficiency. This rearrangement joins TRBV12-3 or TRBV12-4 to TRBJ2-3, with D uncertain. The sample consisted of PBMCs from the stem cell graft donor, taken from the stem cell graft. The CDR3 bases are TGTGCCAGCAGTCTCGACGGACATACGCAGTATTTT. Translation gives CASSLDGHTQYF.